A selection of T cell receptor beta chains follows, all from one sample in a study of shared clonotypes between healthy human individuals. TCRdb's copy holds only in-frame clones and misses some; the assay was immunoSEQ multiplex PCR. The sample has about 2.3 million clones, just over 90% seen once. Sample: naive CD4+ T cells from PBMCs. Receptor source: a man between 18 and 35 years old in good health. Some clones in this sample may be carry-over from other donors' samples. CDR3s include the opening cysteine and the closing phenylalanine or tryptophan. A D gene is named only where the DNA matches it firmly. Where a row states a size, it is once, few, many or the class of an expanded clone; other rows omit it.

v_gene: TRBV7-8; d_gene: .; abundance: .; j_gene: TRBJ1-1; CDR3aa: CASSLETSEEKAFF; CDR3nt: TGTGCCAGCAGCTTAGAGACGTCGGAGGAAAAAGCTTTCTTT
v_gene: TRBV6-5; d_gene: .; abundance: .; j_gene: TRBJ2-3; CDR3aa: CASSSRPDTQYF; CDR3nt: TGTGCCAGCAGTTCAAGGCCAGATACGCAGTATTTT
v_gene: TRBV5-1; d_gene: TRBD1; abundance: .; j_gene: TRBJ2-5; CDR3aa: CASSNRGQGETQYF; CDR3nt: TGCGCCAGCAGCAACAGGGGGCAGGGGGAGACCCAGTACTTC
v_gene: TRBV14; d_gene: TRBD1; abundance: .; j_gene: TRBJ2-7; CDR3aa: CASTLLRDRGHEQYF; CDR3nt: TGTGCCAGCACCTTACTCCGGGACAGGGGCCACGAGCAGTACTTC
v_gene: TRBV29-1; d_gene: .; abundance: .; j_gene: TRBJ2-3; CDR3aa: CSVEARGASTDTQYF; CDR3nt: TGCAGCGTTGAAGCCCGGGGGGCCAGCACAGATACGCAGTATTTT
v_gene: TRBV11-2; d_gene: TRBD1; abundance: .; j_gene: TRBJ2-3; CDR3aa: CASSPGQGSSTDTQYF; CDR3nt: TGTGCCAGCAGCCCCGGACAGGGATCCTCCACAGATACGCAGTATTTT
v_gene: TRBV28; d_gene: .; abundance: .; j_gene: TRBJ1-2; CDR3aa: CASSLRGWASGTYGYTF; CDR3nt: TGTGCCAGCAGTTTGAGGGGATGGGCATCGGGGACTTATGGCTACACCTTC
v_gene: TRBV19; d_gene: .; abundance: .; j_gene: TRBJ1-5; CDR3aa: CASSPPRRNQPQHF; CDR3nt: TGTGCCAGTAGTCCGCCTAGACGCAATCAGCCCCAGCATTTT
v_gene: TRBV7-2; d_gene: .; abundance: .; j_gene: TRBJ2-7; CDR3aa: CASSFLGSYEQYF; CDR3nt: TGTGCCAGCAGCTTTCTAGGGTCCTACGAGCAGTACTTC
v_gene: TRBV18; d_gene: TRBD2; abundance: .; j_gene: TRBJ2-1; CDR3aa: CASSTTSETDNEQFF; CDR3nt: TGTGCCAGCTCAACGACTAGCGAGACCGACAATGAGCAGTTCTTC
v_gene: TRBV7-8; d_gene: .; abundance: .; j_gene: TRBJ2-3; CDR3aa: CASTSRAGHRSNTQYF; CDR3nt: TGTGCCAGCACCAGCCGGGCCGGCCATCGTTCGAATACGCAGTATTTT
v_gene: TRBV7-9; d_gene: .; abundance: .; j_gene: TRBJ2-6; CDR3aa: CASSFRGAGANVLTF; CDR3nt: TGTGCCAGCAGCTTCAGGGGGGCTGGGGCCAACGTCCTGACTTTC
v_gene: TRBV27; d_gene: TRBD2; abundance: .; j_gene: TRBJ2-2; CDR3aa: CASSLRSGRNTGELFF; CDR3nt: TGTGCCAGCAGTTTGAGGAGCGGGAGGAACACCGGGGAGCTGTTTTTT
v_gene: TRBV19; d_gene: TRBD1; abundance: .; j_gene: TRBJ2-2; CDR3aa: CASTAGQANTGELFF; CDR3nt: TGTGCCAGTACCGCGGGACAGGCAAACACCGGGGAGCTGTTTTTT
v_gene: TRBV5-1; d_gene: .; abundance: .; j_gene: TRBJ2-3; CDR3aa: CASSLAPAGSTDTQYF; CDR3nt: TGCGCCAGCAGCTTGGCCCCGGCGGGGTCCACAGATACGCAGTATTTT
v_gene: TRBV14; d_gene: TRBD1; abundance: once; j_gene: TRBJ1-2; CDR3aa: CASSLSGTGDGYTF; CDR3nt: TGTGCCAGCAGCCTTTCCGGGACAGGGGACGGCTACACCTTC
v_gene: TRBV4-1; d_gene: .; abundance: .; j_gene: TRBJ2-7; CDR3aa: CASSKVSGVETYEQYF; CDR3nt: TGCGCCAGCAGCAAAGTCAGCGGAGTGGAAACCTACGAGCAGTACTTC
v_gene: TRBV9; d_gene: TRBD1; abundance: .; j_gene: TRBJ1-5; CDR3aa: CASSADREGNQPQHF; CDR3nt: TGTGCCAGCAGCGCCGACAGGGAGGGCAATCAGCCCCAGCATTTT
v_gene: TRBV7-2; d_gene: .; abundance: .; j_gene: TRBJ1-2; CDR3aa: CASSDGRYGYTF; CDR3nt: TGTGCCAGCAGCGACGGACGCTATGGCTACACCTTC
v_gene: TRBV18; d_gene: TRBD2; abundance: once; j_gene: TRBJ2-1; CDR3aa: CASSPPGLAGGDNEQFF; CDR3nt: TGTGCCAGCTCACCACCGGGGCTAGCGGGAGGGGACAATGAGCAGTTCTTC
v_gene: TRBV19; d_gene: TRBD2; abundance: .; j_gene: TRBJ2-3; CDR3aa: CASSSLAGEVTDTQYF; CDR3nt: TGTGCCAGTAGTAGTCTAGCGGGAGAGGTGACAGATACGCAGTATTTT
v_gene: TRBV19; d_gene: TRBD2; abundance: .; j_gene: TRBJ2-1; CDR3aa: CASSMGLARSTYNEQFF; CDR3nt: TGTGCCAGTAGTATGGGACTAGCGAGATCGACCTACAATGAGCAGTTCTTC
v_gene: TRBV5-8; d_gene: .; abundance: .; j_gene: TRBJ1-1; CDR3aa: CASSLAGLPIAFF; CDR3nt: TGTGCCAGCAGCTTGGCCGGGCTGCCTATAGCTTTCTTT
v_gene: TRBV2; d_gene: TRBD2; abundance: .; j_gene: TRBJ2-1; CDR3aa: CASSGLAGTDEQFF; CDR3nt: TGTGCCAGCAGTGGACTAGCGGGAACTGATGAGCAGTTCTTC
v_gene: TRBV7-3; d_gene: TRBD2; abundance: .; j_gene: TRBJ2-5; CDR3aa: CASSLGTSGRGGETQYF; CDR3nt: TGTGCCAGCAGCCTAGGGACTAGCGGGAGGGGTGGAGAGACCCAGTACTTC
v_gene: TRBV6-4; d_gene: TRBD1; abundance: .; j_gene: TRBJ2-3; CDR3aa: CASSRDRSTHTQYF; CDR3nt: TGTGCCAGCAGTAGGGACAGGTCCACGCATACGCAGTATTTT
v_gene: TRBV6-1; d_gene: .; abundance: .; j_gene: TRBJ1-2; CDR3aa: CASSEAGPEHGYTF; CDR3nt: TGTGCCAGCAGTGAAGCGGGGCCAGAACATGGCTACACCTTC
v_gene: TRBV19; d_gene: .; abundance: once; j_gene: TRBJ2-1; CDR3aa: CASSRRGDEQFF; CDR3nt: TGTGCCAGTAGCCGGAGGGGGGATGAGCAGTTCTTC